This T cell receptor beta chain was documented in a study of T cells after yellow fever vaccination. V lost 0 bases to trimming and J lost 1 base, with 7 bases between them. The germline V gene has CDR1 SGDLS and CDR2 YYNGEE. This CDR3 spans 14 amino acids. One entry per CDR3 protein results from TCRdb running MiXCR on the 5' RACE reads. This sample yields more than 450,000 distinct CDR3 sequences, of which roughly 22% are seen a single time; approximately 16% belongs to the top ten. The sequence derives from a man in his late teens or twenties who received the YFV17D yellow fever vaccine. Sequencing was performed on PBMCs, taken approximately 22 days after the first yellow fever vaccination. The chain combines TRBV9 with TRBJ2-5; D not resolved. The CDR3 loop reads CASSVGTVQETQYF. CDR3 in DNA: TGTGCCAGCAGCGTAGGTACAGTCCAAGAGACCCAGTACTTC.